The next 5 T cell receptor beta chains were all read from a single sample in a study of OX40 agonist ivuxolimab in advanced cancers. Libraries were built with the immunoSEQ multiplex PCR assay. Imported from immuneACCESS, the table was reduced by TCRdb to in-frame sequences with V and J called. These copies leave out some clones; in studies compared against another copy, an unresolved V gene accounts for under half, and the cause of the remainder is not known. The sample profile shows about 40,000 clones; roughly 84% of them were found once. The ten most abundant clones make up approximately 16% of the sample. The sequencing used CD4+ or CD8+ T cells sorted from blood, collected in a trial of the OX40 agonist ivuxolimab. The receptors were sampled from an adult with an advanced solid tumor such as melanoma, head and neck, liver or kidney cancer.

By share, this clone counts as medium-sized. This chain uses TRBV7-3 with TRBJ2-1, with 9 bases that match TRBD1. From germline, CDR1 is SGHTA and CDR2 FQGTGA. The CDR3 is made up of 14 amino acids. Trimming at V came to 8 bases and at J to 2 bases, leaving 4 bases not matched to a gene. CDR3 nucleotide sequence: TGTGCCAGCGGGACAGGGAATCCCTACAATGAGCAGTTCTTC. Translated: CASGTGNPYNEQFF.

J is TRBJ2-2 and V is TRBV9, with 9 positions matching TRBD1. This CDR3 contains 15 residues. Germline CDR1 SGDLS, CDR2 YYNGEE. Germline trimming cut 4 bases from V and 4 bases from J; bases unmatched to any gene: 5. The CDR3 nucleotides are TGTGCCAGCAGCCCGCAGACAGGGGGCACCGGGGAGCTGTTTTTT. Protein: CASSPQTGGTGELFF.

V gene TRBV13 combines with J gene TRBJ2-7, with 8 bases matching TRBD1. CDR1 and CDR2 from the germline V gene are PRHDT and FYEKMQ (reference sequence). J lost 1 base, V lost 3 bases, and 11 bases had no gene match. The CDR3 totals 17 residues. The CDR3 bases are TGTGCCAGCAGCTTTTGGATGCTCGGGACAGGTTCCTACGAGCAGTACTTC. As protein: CASSFWMLGTGSYEQYF.

This chain links TRBV25-1 with TRBJ2-7; TRBD2 matches at 8 bases. The CDR3 has 16 residues. Germline values: CDR1 MGHDK, CDR2 SYGVNS. V was clipped by 1 base and J by 2 bases; unmatched bases: 7. The CDR3 bases are TGTGCCAGCAGTGAATGGCCTAGCGGGCCTACCTACGAGCAGTACTTC. It codes for CASSEWPSGPTYEQYF.

This chain joins TRBV11-2 and TRBJ2-7; 7 bases fit TRBD2. The length of the CDR3 is 15 residues. Germline loops: CDR1 SGHAT, CDR2 FQNNGV. V shed 5 bases and J 0 bases; nucleotides not matched to a gene: 7. CDR3 DNA sequence: TGTGCCAGCAGCCCGAGGTGGGGGGGCTCCTACGAGCAGTACTTC. Translation: CASSPRWGGSYEQYF.